The 29 T cell receptor beta chains in this list originate from one sample, sequenced in a study of T cell responses to AZD1222 COVID-19 vaccine. Using immunoSEQ multiplex PCR, the repertoire was profiled, and TCRdb retains in-frame clones only, with some absent. Of tens of thousands of clones listed, 65% to 85% are singletons. Sequencing used peripheral blood, obtained 28 days after the second AZD1222 dose. Every receptor here comes from an adult who received the AZD1222 COVID-19 vaccine.

The chain joins TRBV5-1 to TRBJ2-3; 11 nucleotides align to TRBD2. The CDR3 sequence is 16 residues long. The V gene end was trimmed by 5 bases and the J gene end by 2 bases; junction bases not matched to a gene: 7. CDR1 is SGHRS, CDR2 YFSETQ, per germline. The CDR3 coding sequence is TGCGCCAGCAGGCGCGGGACTAGCGGTTCCACAGATACGCAGTATTTT. It is translated as CASRRGTSGSTDTQYF.

This clone occurred a few times. The chain uses TRBV19 and TRBJ2-1, with D possibly matching TRBD2 (5 bases). The CDR3 contains 13 residues. The germline gives CDR1 LNHDA, CDR2 SQIVND (reference sequence). Trimming shortened V by 7 bases and J by 6 bases, and 13 bases separated the two germline ends. The chain's CDR3 is CASKVTGINEQFF. The CDR3 DNA sequence: TGTGCCAGTAAGGTAACGGGAATCAATGAGCAGTTCTTC.

This clone was seen only a few times. The chain recombines TRBV7-2 with TRBJ2-3; possibly TRBD1 for D (7 bases). CDR1 is SGHTA, CDR2 FQGNSA, per germline. The CDR3 length is 16 residues. The V end lost 6 bases, the J end lost 1 base, and 17 bases lay between the germline ends. CDR3 coding DNA: TGTGCCAGCAGTCCCCTCCAGGGGGGACGCACAGATACGCAGTATTTT. It specifies CASSPLQGGRTDTQYF. The full variable domain, its missing parts supplied by reference TRBV7-2 and TRBJ2-3, is GAGVSQSPSNKVTEKGKDVELRCDPISGHTALYWYRQSLGQGLEFLIYFQGNSAPDKSGLPSDRFSAERTGGSVSTLTIQRTQQEDSAVYLCASSPLQGGRTDTQYFGPGTRLTVL.

J is TRBJ1-2 and V is TRBV7-8, with D possibly being TRBD1 (5 bases). The CDR3 spans 15 residues. Germline CDR1 reads SGHVS; CDR2 reads FQNEAQ. Trimming removed 5 bases from V and 0 bases from J, with 13 bases in between. This CDR3 reads CASSPQGLTNYGYTF. In nucleotides, the CDR3 is TGTGCCAGCAGCCCCCAGGGCCTTACTAACTATGGCTACACCTTC.

This clone was counted only a few times. The rearrangement links TRBV6-5 to TRBJ1-1, with D unclear. The CDR3 extends over 13 amino acids. Looked up from germline, CDR1 is MNHEY and CDR2 is SVGAGI. The ends were cut back, 0 bases at V and 7 bases at J, with 9 bases in the middle. CDR3: CASSYSDVGEAFF. The CDR3 bases are TGTGCCAGCAGTTACTCAGACGTGGGTGAAGCTTTCTTT.

The chain uses TRBV7-2 and TRBJ1-6; D possibly corresponds to TRBD1 (5 bases). The CDR3 is 18 residues long. The V end lost 2 bases, the J end lost 0 bases, and 14 bases lay between the germline ends. Germline values: CDR1 SGHTA, CDR2 FQGNSA. The CDR3 is CASSLYAQGSSYNSPLHF. The CDR3 bases are TGTGCCAGCAGCTTATATGCTCAGGGAAGCTCCTATAATTCACCCCTCCACTTT.

The DNA of the CDR3 is TGTGCCAGCTCAACCGGCAGGGGTCCCTCCTACGAGCAGTACTTC. This sequence encodes CASSTGRGPSYEQYF. The rearrangement links TRBV18 to TRBJ2-7; a weak D match, TRBD1 (6 bases). Per the germline V gene, CDR1 is KGHSH and CDR2 is LQKENI. This CDR3 has 15 amino acids. Trimming cost V 5 bases and J 0 bases, with 14 bases left between them. The whole variable domain, filled in from reference TRBV18 and TRBJ2-7, reads NAGVMQNPRHLVRRRGQEARLRCSPMKGHSHVYWYRQLPEEGLKFMVYLQKENIIDESGMPKERFSAEFPKEGPSILRIQQVVRGDSAAYFCASSTGRGPSYEQYFGPGTRLTVT.

The J gene is TRBJ2-1, the V gene TRBV12-5; no reliable D call. Germline V gives CDR1 LGHNT, CDR2 FRNRAP. CDR3 length equals 14 residues. Trimming cost V 1 base and J 3 bases, with 7 bases left between them. The DNA of the CDR3 is TGTGCTAGTGGTTTGGAACTCGTCTACAATGAGCAGTTCTTC. Translated, it gives CASGLELVYNEQFF.

The chain carries TRBV27 and TRBJ1-6; possible D gene TRBD1, 5 bases. This CDR3 has 13 amino acids. V gave up 5 bases and J gave up 14 bases, with 16 bases separating them. Germline V CDR1 and CDR2: MNHEY, SMNVEV (reference sequence). The CDR3 region is CASSPQGVGALHF. The CDR3 region has the DNA TGTGCCAGCAGTCCTCAGGGTGTCGGAGCCCTCCACTTT.

The V and J genes are TRBV4-3 and TRBJ1-1; D is ambiguous. The CDR3 consists of 16 residues. CDR1 is LGHNA, CDR2 YSLEER, per germline. Trimming left V 3 bases short and J 2 bases short, with 16 bases between. CDR3 amino acids: CASSQGTVRRNTEAFF. The CDR3 DNA follows: TGCGCCAGCAGCCAGGGCACTGTTCGTCGAAACACTGAAGCTTTCTTT.

This chain's CDR3 is CASSLAPGQGAGEAFF. The DNA of the CDR3 is TGCGCCAGCAGCTTGGCCCCGGGACAGGGGGCGGGTGAAGCTTTCTTT. The gene calls are TRBV5-1 and TRBJ1-1, with 12 positions matching TRBD1. Germline V gene lookup returns CDR1 SGHRS and CDR2 YFSETQ. This CDR3 region has 16 residues. The V segment lost 0 bases and the J segment 7 bases; nucleotides outside the gene matches: 7.

The J gene is TRBJ1-2, the V gene TRBV28, with TRBD1 identical over 12 bases. With V trimmed by 6 bases and J by 7 bases, 6 bases remained unmatched. This CDR3 has 14 residues. Germline CDR1 MDHEN, CDR2 SYDVKM. CDR3 loop: CASRGTGGTGGYTF. In DNA form, the CDR3 reads TGTGCCAGCAGGGGGACAGGGGGCACTGGTGGCTACACCTTC.

V gene TRBV27 combines with J gene TRBJ1-5; a weak D match, TRBD1 (5 bases). The germline gives CDR1 MNHEY, CDR2 SMNVEV (reference sequence). V was clipped by 5 bases and J by 7 bases, with 18 bases between them. This CDR3 comprises 15 residues. In DNA form, the CDR3 reads TGTGCCAGCAGTATCACCGGGACCGCAGGGCAGCCCCAGCATTTT. It yields the protein CASSITGTAGQPQHF.

This clone was found once. This chain connects TRBV7-6 to TRBJ2-7, with 12 bases aligning to TRBD2. With V trimmed by 8 bases and J by 3 bases, 2 bases remained unmatched. The CDR3 has 13 amino acids. Germline lookup yields CDR1 SGHVS and CDR2 FNYEAQ. The chain's CDR3 is CASSGLAGYEQYF. Here the CDR3 DNA reads TGTGCCAGCTCGGGACTAGCGGGCTACGAGCAGTACTTC.

CDR3 sequence reads: CASSPGLAGSTDTQYF. In DNA, the CDR3 is TGTGCCAGCAGCCCGGGACTAGCGGGGAGCACAGATACGCAGTATTTT. The chain links TRBV5-4 to TRBJ2-3; 13 nucleotides agree with TRBD2. The CDR3 extends over 16 amino acids. V was clipped by 4 bases and J by 0 bases; unmatched bases: 2. Germline V gene sequence: CDR1 SGHNT, CDR2 YYREEE (reference sequence).

The chain links TRBV5-6 to TRBJ1-3, with D hard to call. The germline V gene encodes CDR1 SGHDT and CDR2 YYEEEE. V was clipped by 3 bases and J by 0 bases, with 7 bases between them. This CDR3 has 14 amino acids. In DNA form, the CDR3 reads TGTGCCAGCAGCTATGGGTTCTCTGGAAACACCATATATTTT. Translating gives CASSYGFSGNTIYF.

V usage is TRBV11-1 and J usage is TRBJ2-4; no definite D call. Germline CDR1 SGHAT, CDR2 FQDESV (reference sequence). The CDR3 loop spans 11 amino acids. V dropped 1 base and J dropped 8 bases, with 3 bases sitting between them. CDR3 sequence: CASSLDHIQYF. CDR3 in DNA: TGTGCCAGCAGCTTAGATCACATTCAGTACTTC. Full variable domain (remainder filled in from reference TRBV11-1 and TRBJ2-4): EAEVAQSPRYKITEKSQAVAFWCDPISGHATLYWYRQILGQGPELLVQFQDESVVDDSQLPKDRFSAERLKGVDSTLKIQPAELGDSAMYLCASSLDHIQYFGAGTRLSVL.

The chain employs TRBV7-9 and TRBJ1-2, with TRBD1 as a possible D gene (5 bases). CDR3 length equals 15 residues. V gave up 1 base and J gave up 0 bases, with 9 bases separating them. Per germline, CDR1 SEHNR and CDR2 FQNEAQ (reference sequence). The CDR3 coding sequence is TGTGCCAGCAGCTTAGGGTCGACAGCTAACTATGGCTACACCTTC. Protein product: CASSLGSTANYGYTF.

This clone has more than one count but fewer than ten. This rearrangement joins TRBV4-1 to TRBJ2-7, with 10 positions matching TRBD2. With V trimmed by 1 base and J by 0 bases, 12 bases remained unmatched. CDR1 is MGHRA, CDR2 YSYEKL, per germline. CDR3 length: 19 residues. CDR3 residues: CASSQGGLAVPVSSYEQYF. CDR3 in DNA: TGCGCCAGCAGCCAAGGCGGACTAGCGGTACCGGTCTCCTCCTACGAGCAGTACTTC.

This rearrangement joins TRBV7-2 to TRBJ2-7; possible D gene TRBD1, 6 bases. Per germline, CDR1 SGHTA and CDR2 FQGNSA. Trimming left V 5 bases short and J 0 bases short, with 11 bases between. The CDR3 is made up of 14 amino acids. CDR3 DNA sequence: TGTGCCAGCAGCACACGGACAGACTCCTACGAGCAGTACTTC. This sequence encodes CASSTRTDSYEQYF.

The chain links TRBV6-5 to TRBJ2-1, with D unresolved. Trimming cost V 9 bases and J 8 bases, with 11 bases left between them. Germline V gives CDR1 MNHEY, CDR2 SVGAGI. This CDR3 is 11 amino acids long. This CDR3 reads CASSQWDEQFF. In DNA form, the CDR3 reads TGTGCCAGTTCCCAATGGGATGAGCAGTTCTTC.

This chain links TRBV5-6 with TRBJ2-1, with 10 bases identical to TRBD2. Germline V gene data show CDR1 as SGHDT and CDR2 as YYEEEE. V shed 5 bases and J 6 bases; nucleotides not matched to a gene: 14. The CDR3 sequence is 17 residues long. CDR3 bases: TGTGCCAGCAGTTCCGGGTCCTTAGCGGGAGGAGGCAATGAGCAGTTCTTC. It codes for CASSSGSLAGGGNEQFF.

This clone was counted only a few times. The V gene is TRBV28, the J gene TRBJ2-7, with D tentatively TRBD2 (5 bases). The CDR3 loop spans 15 amino acids. V lost 3 bases and J 5 bases, leaving 17 bases between the germline ends. The V gene's germline CDR1 is MDHEN and CDR2 SYDVKM. CDR3 sequence reads: CASSFSLDGANEQYF. The CDR3 DNA reads as TGTGCCAGCAGTTTTTCACTAGACGGTGCCAACGAGCAGTACTTC.

V and J are TRBV6-1 and TRBJ1-4; tentative D call: TRBD1 (5 bases). The V end was cut by 0 bases, the J end by 8 bases, with 10 bases between. Looked up from germline, CDR1 is MNHNS and CDR2 is SASEGT. This CDR3 is built from 14 residues. The CDR3 bases are TGTGCCAGCAGTGAAGCGGGTTGGGGGGAAAAACTGTTTTTT. It encodes CASSEAGWGEKLFF.

This clone has a handful of counts. This sequence joins TRBV7-3 and TRBJ2-2; D is perhaps TRBD2 (5 bases). Trimming pared 4 bases from V and 5 bases from J, leaving 8 bases between. In germline, CDR1 is SGHTA, CDR2 FQGTGA. The CDR3 sequence is 13 residues long. CDR3 residues: CASSSGITGELFF. CDR3 nucleotide sequence: TGTGCCAGCAGCTCCGGGATTACCGGGGAGCTGTTTTTT.

The CDR3 region is CASSEHRDTGELFF. The CDR3 DNA is TGTGCCAGCAGTGAACACAGAGACACCGGGGAGCTGTTTTTT. The V gene is TRBV6-1, the J gene TRBJ2-2; D is unclear. The germline V and J ends were trimmed by 2 bases and 3 bases, with 7 bases remaining between them. The CDR3 extends over 14 amino acids. The germline CDR1 and CDR2 sequences are MNHNS and SASEGT.

The chain has TRBV19 and TRBJ1-4; 9 bases agree with TRBD1. The germline V gene has CDR1 LNHDA and CDR2 SQIVND (reference sequence). The CDR3 contains 15 residues. Trimming took 4 bases from V and 7 from J; bases not matched to a gene: 7. The CDR3 DNA sequence: TGTGCCAGTAGTACTGACAGGGGGATCGGTGAAAAACTGTTTTTT. The encoded protein is CASSTDRGIGEKLFF.

The gene calls are TRBV6-4 and TRBJ1-5; no clear D gene. V dropped 2 bases and J dropped 1 base, with 3 bases sitting between them. Per germline, CDR1 MRHNA and CDR2 SNTAGT. The CDR3 is made up of 13 amino acids. This CDR3 is CASSDRSNQPQHF. CDR3 bases: TGTGCCAGCAGTGACAGGAGCAATCAGCCCCAGCATTTT.

The chain recombines TRBV29-1 with TRBJ2-3; D is uncertain. The V end lost 3 bases, the J end lost 1 base, and 8 bases lay between the germline ends. In germline, CDR1 is SQVTM, CDR2 ANQGSEA. The CDR3 length is 13 residues. In DNA form, the CDR3 reads TGCAGCGTTGAGGTGGTGGGCACAGATACGCAGTATTTT. It translates to CSVEVVGTDTQYF.